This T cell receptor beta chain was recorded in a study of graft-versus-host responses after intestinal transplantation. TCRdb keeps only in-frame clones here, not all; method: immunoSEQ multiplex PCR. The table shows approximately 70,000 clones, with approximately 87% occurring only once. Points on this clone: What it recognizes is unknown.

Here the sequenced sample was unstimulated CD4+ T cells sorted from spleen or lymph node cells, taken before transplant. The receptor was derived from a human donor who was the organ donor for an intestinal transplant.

This chain's CDR3 is CASSFSVGSSYNEQFF. The CDR3 nucleotides are TGTGCCAGCAGTTTTAGTGTGGGGAGCTCCTACAATGAGCAGTTCTTC. The V call is TRBV11-2, the J call TRBJ2-1, with TRBD2 as a possible D gene (5 bases). The CDR3 totals 16 residues. The germline V gene has CDR1 SGHAT and CDR2 FQNNGV. V lost 6 bases to trimming and J lost 0 bases, with 15 bases between them.